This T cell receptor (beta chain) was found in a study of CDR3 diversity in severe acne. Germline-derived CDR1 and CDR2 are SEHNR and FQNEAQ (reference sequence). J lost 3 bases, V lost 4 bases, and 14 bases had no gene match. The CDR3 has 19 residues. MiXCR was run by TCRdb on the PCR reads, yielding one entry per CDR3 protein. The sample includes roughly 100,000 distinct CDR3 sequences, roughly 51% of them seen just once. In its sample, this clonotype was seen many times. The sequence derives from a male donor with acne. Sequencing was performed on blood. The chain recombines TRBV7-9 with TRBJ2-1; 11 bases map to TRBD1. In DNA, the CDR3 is TGTGCCAGCAGCTCTGAGGACAGGGGGCTGGGCAAAAGCTACAATGAGCAGTTCTTC. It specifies CASSSEDRGLGKSYNEQFF.